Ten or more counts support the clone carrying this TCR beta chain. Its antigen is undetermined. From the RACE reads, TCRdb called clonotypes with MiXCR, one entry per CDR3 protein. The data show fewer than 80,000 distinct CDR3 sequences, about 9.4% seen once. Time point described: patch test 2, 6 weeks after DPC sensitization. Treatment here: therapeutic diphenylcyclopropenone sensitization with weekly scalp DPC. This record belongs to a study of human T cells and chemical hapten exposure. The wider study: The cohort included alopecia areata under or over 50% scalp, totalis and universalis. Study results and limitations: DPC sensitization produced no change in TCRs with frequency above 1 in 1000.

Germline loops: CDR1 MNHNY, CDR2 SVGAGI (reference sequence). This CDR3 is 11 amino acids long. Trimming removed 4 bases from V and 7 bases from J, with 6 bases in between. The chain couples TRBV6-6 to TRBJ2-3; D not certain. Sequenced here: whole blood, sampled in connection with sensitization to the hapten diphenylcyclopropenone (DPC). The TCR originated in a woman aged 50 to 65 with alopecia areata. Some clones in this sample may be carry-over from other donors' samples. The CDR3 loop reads CASSSPNTQYF. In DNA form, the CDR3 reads TGTGCCAGCAGTTCCCCGAATACGCAGTATTTT.